A single sample is the source of the 15 T cell receptor beta chains below, sequenced in a study of blood T cells in healthy people across ages. A second about 6 to 12 cycle PCR used barcoded and J-beta primers. TCRdb re-called the 5' RACE reads with MiXCR, one entry per CDR3 protein. The table shows roughly 1.7 million distinct CDR3 sequences, with around 36% occurring only once. The material sequenced was blood. The origin of the receptors is a young woman in good health.

This chain connects TRBV5-1 to TRBJ2-7; D gene ambiguous. The J call is doubtful: the DNA matches TRBJ2-5 better. The CDR3 covers 13 residues. The germline V gene encodes CDR1 SGHRS and CDR2 YFSETQ. CDR3 sequence (DNA): TGCGCCAGCGGCCGAGAAAGGATGGAGACCCAGTACTTC. It translates to CASGRERMETQYF.

V usage is TRBV12-3 or TRBV12-4 and J usage is TRBJ1-2; TRBD1 matches at 7 bases. CDR3 length: 13 amino acids. V shed 8 bases, J shed 8 bases, and the junction held 11 bases outside the gene matches. The CDR3 here is CASALPGTAGYTF. CDR3 in DNA: TGTGCCAGCGCCCTTCCCGGGACAGCAGGCTACACCTTC.

In its sample, this clonotype was seen once. The junction and the germline gene differ at one end; a read error may be behind it. The chain joins TRBV28 to TRBJ2-1; 13 nucleotides match TRBD2. The CDR3 is made up of 16 amino acids. Germline CDR1 MDHEN, CDR2 SYDVKM. The CDR3, as DNA: TGTGCCGGCAGCGCCGAAACTAGCGGGAGGGCCAATGAGCAGTTCTTC. It codes for CAGSAETSGRANEQFF.

This clonotype was found a few times. The gene calls are TRBV20-1 and TRBJ2-7; D not certain. Between the trimmed V and J ends, which lost 5 bases and 2 bases, there was a span of 13 bases. CDR3 size: 13 residues. Germline V CDR1 and CDR2: DFQATT, SNEGSKA (reference sequence). The CDR3 sequence: CSAAPGFTYEQYF. Here the CDR3 DNA reads TGCAGTGCTGCGCCGGGCTTCACCTACGAGCAGTACTTC.

The chain recombines TRBV2 with TRBJ2-7, with D possibly TRBD1 on 5 matching bases. Trimming left V 4 bases short and J 6 bases short, with 13 bases between. The germline V gene has CDR1 SNHLY and CDR2 FYNNEI. The CDR3 has 13 amino acids. The CDR3 sequence is CASSVDTPSEQYF. The CDR3 region has the DNA TGTGCCAGCAGTGTGGACACCCCAAGCGAGCAGTACTTC. Full variable domain (missing parts from reference TRBV2 and TRBJ2-7): EPEVTQTPSHQVTQMGQEVILRCVPISNHLYFYWYRQILGQKVEFLVSFYNNEISEKSEIFDDQFSVERPDGSNFTLKIRSTKLEDSAMYFCASSVDTPSEQYFGPGTRLTVT.

This clonotype has more than one count but fewer than ten. The chain links TRBV6-1 to TRBJ1-2; D is unresolved. CDR3 length: 13 residues. Germline V gene sequence: CDR1 MNHNS, CDR2 SASEGT. Trimming removed 6 bases at V and 6 bases at J, with 14 bases between. DNA of the CDR3: TGTGCCAGCAGGATATCCGGGATCCATGGCTACACCTTC. Its protein product is CASRISGIHGYTF.

The CDR3 spells CASSYSVTSGEQFF. CDR3 sequence (DNA): TGTGCCAGCAGTTACTCGGTCACTAGCGGGGAGCAGTTCTTC. J is TRBJ2-1 and V is TRBV6-5, with TRBD2 identical over 9 bases. V shed 0 bases, J shed 10 bases, and the junction held 4 bases outside the gene matches. The CDR3 is 14 amino acids. In germline, CDR1 is MNHEY, CDR2 SVGAGI.

The table lists this clonotype with a few counts. The chain is built from TRBV6-2 or TRBV6-3 and TRBJ2-3, with a tentative D call TRBD2 (5 bases). This CDR3 is 16 amino acids long. V lost 2 bases to trimming and J lost 4 bases, with 16 bases between them. Germline-derived CDR1 and CDR2 are MNHEY and SVGEGT. The CDR3 region is CASSYPLGGVADTQYF. CDR3 sequence (DNA): TGTGCCAGCAGTTACCCCCTTGGAGGAGTCGCAGATACGCAGTATTTT.

This clonotype appeared a few times. The gene calls are TRBV4-1 and TRBJ2-1; 8 positions agree with TRBD2. Germline CDR1 MGHRA, CDR2 YSYEKL. The V segment lost 4 bases and the J segment 2 bases; nucleotides outside the gene matches: 7. The CDR3 spans 16 residues. CDR3 in amino acids: CASSRVFGGAYNEQFF. The CDR3 nucleotides are TGCGCCAGCAGCCGAGTATTCGGGGGGGCCTACAATGAGCAGTTCTTC.

V and J are TRBV20-1 and TRBJ2-1, with D unclear. CDR3 size: 15 residues. The germline V gene has CDR1 DFQATT and CDR2 SNEGSKA (reference sequence). V lost 6 bases to trimming and J lost 3 bases, with 18 bases between them. The DNA for the CDR3 is TGCAGTGCCCATCCGGCCGAGCCTGGCTACAATGAGCAGTTCTTC. Its translation is CSAHPAEPGYNEQFF.

The chain is built from TRBV7-2 and TRBJ2-1; TRBD2 aligns across 11 bases. Germline-derived CDR1 and CDR2 are SGHTA and FQGNSA. V was pared by 6 bases and J by 7 bases, with 14 bases of the junction left unmatched. The CDR3 has 17 amino acids. The CDR3 coding sequence is TGTGCCAGCAGACTTATTCTACTAGCGGGAGAGCGAAATGAGCAGTTCTTC. Encoded protein: CASRLILLAGERNEQFF.

Points on this clonotype: One junction end disagrees with the germline gene, perhaps due to a read error. The V gene is TRBV4-2, the J gene TRBJ1-5; maybe TRBD1 (5 bases). CDR3 length: 16 amino acids. The germline V gene encodes CDR1 LGHNA and CDR2 YNFKEQ. CDR3: CASSQDGAGSSQSQHF. In DNA form, the CDR3 reads TGTGCCAGCAGCCAAGATGGGGCGGGTAGCAGTCAGTCCCAGCATTTT.

V usage is TRBV5-6 and J usage is TRBJ2-1, with D possibly TRBD1 on 7 matching bases. Germline CDR1 and CDR2: SGHDT and YYEEEE. Trimming removed 4 bases from V and 8 bases from J, with 13 bases in between. This CDR3 spans 13 amino acids. CDR3 sequence (DNA): TGTGCCAGCAGCCATGACAGGGAGGATGAGCAGTTCTTC. It yields the protein CASSHDREDEQFF.

The genes are TRBV6-5 and TRBJ2-1; 9 bases match TRBD2. CDR1 and CDR2 from the germline V gene are MNHEY and SVGAGI. The CDR3 loop spans 17 amino acids. V shed 4 bases, J shed 4 bases, and the junction held 11 bases outside the gene matches. CDR3 DNA: TGTGCCAGCAGTTCCCTTAGCGGGAGAAAACGTTACAATGAGCAGTTCTTC. Translation: CASSSLSGRKRYNEQFF.

The rearrangement joins TRBV20-1 to TRBJ2-1; 11 bases map to TRBD2. This CDR3 is built from 19 residues. Per germline, CDR1 DFQATT and CDR2 SNEGSKA (reference sequence). Trimming removed 2 bases from V and 1 base from J; junction bases left unmatched: 13. The CDR3 loop reads CSARPSGLAAAISYNEQFF. In nucleotides, the CDR3 is TGCAGTGCTAGACCCTCGGGACTAGCGGCCGCAATTTCCTACAATGAGCAGTTCTTC.